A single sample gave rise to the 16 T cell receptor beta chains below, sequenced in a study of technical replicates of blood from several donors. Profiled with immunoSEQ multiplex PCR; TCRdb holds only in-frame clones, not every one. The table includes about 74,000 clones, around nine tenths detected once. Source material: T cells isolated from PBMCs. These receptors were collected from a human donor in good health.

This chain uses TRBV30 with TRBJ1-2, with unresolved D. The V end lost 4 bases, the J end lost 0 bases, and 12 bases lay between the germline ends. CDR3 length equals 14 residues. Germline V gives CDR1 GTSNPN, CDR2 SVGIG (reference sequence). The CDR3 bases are TGTGCCTGGATAAGAAGCGCGGCTAACTATGGCTACACCTTC. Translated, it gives CAWIRSAANYGYTF.

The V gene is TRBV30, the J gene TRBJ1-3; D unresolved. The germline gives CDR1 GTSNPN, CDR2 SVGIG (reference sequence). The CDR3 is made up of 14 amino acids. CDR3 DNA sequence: TGTGCGGAAGCTGACACCAGCTCTGGAAACACCATATATTTT. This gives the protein CAEADTSSGNTIYF.

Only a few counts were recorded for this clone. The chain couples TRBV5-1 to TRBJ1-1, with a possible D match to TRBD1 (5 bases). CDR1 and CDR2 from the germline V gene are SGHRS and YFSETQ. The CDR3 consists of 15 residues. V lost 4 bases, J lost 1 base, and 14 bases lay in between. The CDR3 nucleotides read TGCGCCAGCAGCCCATTAGGGGTTGCGAACACTGAAGCTTTCTTT. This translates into CASSPLGVANTEAFF.

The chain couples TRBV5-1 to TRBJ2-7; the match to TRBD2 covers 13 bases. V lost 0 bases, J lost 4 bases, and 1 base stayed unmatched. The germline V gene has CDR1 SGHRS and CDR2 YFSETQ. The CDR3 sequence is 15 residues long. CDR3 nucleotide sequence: TGCGCCAGCAGCTTGGAACTAGCGGGAGGGTACGAGCAGTACTTC. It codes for CASSLELAGGYEQYF.

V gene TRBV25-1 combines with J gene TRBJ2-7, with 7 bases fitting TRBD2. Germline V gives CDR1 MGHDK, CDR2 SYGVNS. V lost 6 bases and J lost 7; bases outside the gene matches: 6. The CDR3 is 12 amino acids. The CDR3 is CASRGGPGEQYF. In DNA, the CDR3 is TGTGCCAGCAGGGGAGGGCCGGGAGAGCAGTACTTC.

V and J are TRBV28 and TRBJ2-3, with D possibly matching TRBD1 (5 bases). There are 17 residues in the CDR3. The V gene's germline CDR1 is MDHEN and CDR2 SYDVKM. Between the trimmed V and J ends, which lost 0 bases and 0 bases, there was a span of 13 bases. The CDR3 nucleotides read TGTGCCAGCAGTTTATGGGCTAGGGGAACTAGCACAGATACGCAGTATTTT. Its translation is CASSLWARGTSTDTQYF.

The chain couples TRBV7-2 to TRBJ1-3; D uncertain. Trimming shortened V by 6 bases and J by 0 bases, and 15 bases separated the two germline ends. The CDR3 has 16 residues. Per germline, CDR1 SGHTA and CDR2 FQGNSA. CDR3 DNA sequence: TGTGCCAGCAGACTACCGGCGTCGGGCTCTGGAAACACCATATATTTT. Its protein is CASRLPASGSGNTIYF. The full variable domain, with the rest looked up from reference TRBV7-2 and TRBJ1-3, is GAGVSQSPSNKVTEKGKDVELRCDPISGHTALYWYRQSLGQGLEFLIYFQGNSAPDKSGLPSDRFSAERTGGSVSTLTIQRTQQEDSAVYLCASRLPASGSGNTIYFGEGSWLTVV.

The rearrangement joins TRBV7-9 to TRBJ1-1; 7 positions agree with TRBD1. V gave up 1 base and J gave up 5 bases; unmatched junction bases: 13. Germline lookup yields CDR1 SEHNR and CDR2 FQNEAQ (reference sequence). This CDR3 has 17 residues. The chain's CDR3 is CASSLGQGIVRDTEAFF. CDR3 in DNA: TGTGCCAGCAGCTTAGGACAGGGCATCGTTCGGGATACTGAAGCTTTCTTT. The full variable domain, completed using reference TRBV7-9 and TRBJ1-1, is DTGVSQNPRHKITKRGQNVTFRCDPISEHNRLYWYRQTLGQGPEFLTYFQNEAQLEKSRLLSDRFSAERPKGSFSTLEIQRTEQGDSAMYLCASSLGQGIVRDTEAFFGQGTRLTVV.

In DNA form, the CDR3 reads TGTGCCAGCAGCTTGGCCGCGTGGCAGGGGCCCTCTGGGGCCAACGTCCTGACTTTC. Its translation is CASSLAAWQGPSGANVLTF. V and J are TRBV5-6 and TRBJ2-6, with D possibly matching TRBD1 (6 bases). V lost 0 bases and J lost 0, with 16 bases in between. The germline V gene encodes CDR1 SGHDT and CDR2 YYEEEE. The CDR3 extends over 19 amino acids.

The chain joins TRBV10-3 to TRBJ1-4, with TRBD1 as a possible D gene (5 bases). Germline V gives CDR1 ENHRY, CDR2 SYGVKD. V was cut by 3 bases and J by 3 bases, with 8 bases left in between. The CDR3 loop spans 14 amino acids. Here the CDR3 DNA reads TGTGCCATCAGTGATGACAGCTCTAATGAAAAACTGTTTTTT. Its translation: CAISDDSSNEKLFF.

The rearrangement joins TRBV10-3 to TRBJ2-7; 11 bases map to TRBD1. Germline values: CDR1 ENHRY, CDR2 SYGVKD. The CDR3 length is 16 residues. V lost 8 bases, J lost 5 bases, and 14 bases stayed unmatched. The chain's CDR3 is CAIGGTGGLSWDEQYF. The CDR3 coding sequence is TGTGCCATCGGGGGGACAGGGGGGTTATCCTGGGACGAGCAGTACTTC.

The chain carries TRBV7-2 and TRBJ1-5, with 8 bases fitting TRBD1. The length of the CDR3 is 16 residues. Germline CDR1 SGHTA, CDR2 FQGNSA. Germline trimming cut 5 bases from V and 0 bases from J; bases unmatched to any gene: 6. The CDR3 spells CASSPDRAISNQPQHF. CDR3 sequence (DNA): TGTGCCAGCAGCCCGGACAGGGCGATTAGCAATCAGCCCCAGCATTTT. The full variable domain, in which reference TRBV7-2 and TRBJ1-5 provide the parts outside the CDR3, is GAGVSQSPSNKVTEKGKDVELRCDPISGHTALYWYRQSLGQGLEFLIYFQGNSAPDKSGLPSDRFSAERTGGSVSTLTIQRTQQEDSAVYLCASSPDRAISNQPQHFGDGTRLSIL.

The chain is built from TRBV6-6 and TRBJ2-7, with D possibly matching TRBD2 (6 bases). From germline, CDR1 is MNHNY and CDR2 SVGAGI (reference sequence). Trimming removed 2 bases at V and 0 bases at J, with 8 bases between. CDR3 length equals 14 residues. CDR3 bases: TGTGCCAGCAGTTACAGCGGGTCCTCCTACGAGCAGTACTTC. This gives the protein CASSYSGSSYEQYF.

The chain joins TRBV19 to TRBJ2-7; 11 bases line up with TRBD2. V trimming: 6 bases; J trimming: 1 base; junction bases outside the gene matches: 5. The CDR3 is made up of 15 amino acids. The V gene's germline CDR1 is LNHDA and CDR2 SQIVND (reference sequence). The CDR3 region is CASSQTSGISYEQYF. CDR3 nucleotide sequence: TGTGCCAGTAGCCAGACTAGCGGGATATCCTACGAGCAGTACTTC.

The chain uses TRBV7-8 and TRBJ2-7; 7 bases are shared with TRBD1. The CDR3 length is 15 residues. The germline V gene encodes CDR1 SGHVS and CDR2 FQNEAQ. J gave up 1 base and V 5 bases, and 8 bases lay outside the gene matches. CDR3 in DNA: TGTGCCAGCAGCCGAGGGGGCCTAGCTTCCTACGAGCAGTACTTC. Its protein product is CASSRGGLASYEQYF.

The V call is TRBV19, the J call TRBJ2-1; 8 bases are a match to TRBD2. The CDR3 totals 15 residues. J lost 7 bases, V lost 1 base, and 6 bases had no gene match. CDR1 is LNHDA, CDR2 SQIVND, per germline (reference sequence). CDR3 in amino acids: CASSIAGRARNEQFF. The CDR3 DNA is TGTGCCAGTAGTATAGCCGGGAGGGCCAGGAATGAGCAGTTCTTC. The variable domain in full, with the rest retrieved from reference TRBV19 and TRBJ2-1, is DGGITQSPKYLFRKEGQNVTLSCEQNLNHDAMYWYRQDPGQGLRLIYYSQIVNDFQKGDIAEGYSVSREKKESFPLTVTSAQKNPTAFYLCASSIAGRARNEQFFGPGTRLTVL.